This TCR beta chain was identified in a study of blood T cell repertoires in COVID-19. Background on the study: Material from acute and convalescent COVID-19 was sourced from the United States, Italy and Spain. In each case, the material was cDNA or gDNA derived from T cells, B-cell-depleted T cells, or PBMCs.

V was clipped by 1 base and J by 0 bases, with 13 bases between them. CDR3 length: 17 residues. The germline CDR1 and CDR2 sequences are LGHNT and FRNRAP. This clone was detected only a few times. Repertoires were generated with immunoSEQ multiplex PCR, while TCRdb's copy carries only in-frame clones and drops some. The sample shows about 230,000 clones, approximately 81% of them seen only once. The sequenced sample consisted of peripheral blood. The source is a woman over 75 with acute or convalescent COVID-19. The chain couples TRBV12-5 to TRBJ1-3; a possible D gene is TRBD1 (5 bases). For the CDR3, the DNA is TGTGCTAGTGGTTTGGGGTATTGGGGCCGCTCTGGAAACACCATATATTTT. Residues: CASGLGYWGRSGNTIYF.